Each of the 5 T cell receptor beta chains below was sequenced from the same sample in a study of regulatory T cells in long-lasting Graves disease. Arm-PCR of CDR3 regions and iRepertoire HTBI primers were used to build TCR beta libraries. TCRdb re-called the multiplex PCR reads with MiXCR, one entry per CDR3 protein. The sample has roughly 450,000 distinct CDR3 sequences, around 20% seen once. Documented time point: persistent/refractory GD, antithyroid drugs over 5 years with positive TRAb. The TCR library was made from RNA that had been extracted from PBMCs in TRIzol. Sequenced here: peripheral blood mononuclear cells (PBMCs), sampled when the disease was refractory, from a patient treated with antithyroid drugs. These receptor sequences come from a female donor with Graves disease.

This clonotype was detected a few times. This chain uses TRBV27 with TRBJ2-2; 9 nucleotides agree with TRBD1. This CDR3 is 15 amino acids long. Per germline, CDR1 MNHEY and CDR2 SMNVEV (reference sequence). Trimming at V came to 5 bases and at J to 8 bases, leaving 9 bases not matched to a gene. The CDR3 loop is CASSLYSGTGGELFF. CDR3 coding DNA: TGTGCCAGCAGTCTATATTCCGGGACAGGGGGGGAGCTGTTTTTT.

The CDR3 DNA reads as TGTGCCAGCAGCCCTCCTTATCGGGGCGAGACCCAGTACTTC. Encoded protein: CASSPPYRGETQYF. This chain links TRBV7-9 with TRBJ2-5; D is possibly TRBD1 or TRBD2 (5 bases each). The ends were cut back, 5 bases at V and 5 bases at J, with 15 bases in the middle. The CDR3 extends over 14 amino acids. Germline values: CDR1 SEHNR, CDR2 FQNEAQ (reference sequence).

This clonotype came up many times. This sequence joins TRBV11-2 and TRBJ2-2, with unresolved D. The CDR3 consists of 14 residues. Germline CDR1 is SGHAT and CDR2 is FQNNGV. The germline V and J ends were trimmed by 1 base and 6 bases, with 9 bases remaining between them. In DNA form, the CDR3 reads TGTGCCAGCAGCTTAGGGCGGTTCCCCGGGGAGCTGTTTTTT. This gives the protein CASSLGRFPGELFF.

A few counts support this clonotype. The V and J genes are TRBV6-2 or TRBV6-3 and TRBJ1-1; D gene uncertain. V lost 2 bases, J lost 5 bases, and 15 bases lay in between. Germline CDR1 is MNHEY and CDR2 is SVGEGT. This CDR3 is built from 15 residues. The chain's CDR3 is CASSYVWAVGTEAFF. The CDR3, as DNA: TGTGCCAGCAGTTACGTGTGGGCGGTCGGGACTGAAGCTTTCTTT.

This clonotype was seen a few times. The chain's CDR3 is CAWSWTDLGQYF. The CDR3 DNA is TGTGCCTGGAGCTGGACAGACTTGGGGCAGTACTTC. This chain links TRBV30 with TRBJ2-7, with D possibly matching TRBD1 (6 bases). Germline V gives CDR1 GTSNPN, CDR2 SVGIG (reference sequence). The CDR3 loop spans 12 amino acids. The germline V and J ends were trimmed by 3 bases and 9 bases, with 15 bases remaining between them.